The clone carrying this T cell receptor (beta chain) occurred many times. Its antigen is not known. Time point indicated: sample taken at primary tumor resection. TCRs were sequenced from unsorted whole RNA of tumor, nontumor lung or PBMC. Using its own MiXCR run on the 5' RACE reads, TCRdb lists one record per CDR3 protein. The sample carries around 10,000 distinct CDR3 sequences, over 6% recorded once. Germline V gene data show CDR1 as MNHEY and CDR2 as SMNVEV (reference sequence). Trimming removed 2 bases at V and 1 base at J, with 6 bases between. This CDR3 has 15 residues. This specimen belongs to a study of spatial heterogeneity in lung cancer. Study at large: Detection consistently yielded more beta chains than alpha chains. Findings and limits, study-wide: The study found that expanded intratumoral alpha and beta TCR counts tracked tumor mutation counts.

This TCR was sampled from a female donor with early-stage non-small cell lung cancer. The material sequenced was lung tumor tissue, taken at surgery. The gene calls are TRBV27 and TRBJ1-6; D gene ambiguous. CDR3 loop: CASSLRESYNSPLHF. CDR3 bases: TGTGCCAGCAGTTTACGTGAATCCTATAATTCACCCCTCCACTTT.